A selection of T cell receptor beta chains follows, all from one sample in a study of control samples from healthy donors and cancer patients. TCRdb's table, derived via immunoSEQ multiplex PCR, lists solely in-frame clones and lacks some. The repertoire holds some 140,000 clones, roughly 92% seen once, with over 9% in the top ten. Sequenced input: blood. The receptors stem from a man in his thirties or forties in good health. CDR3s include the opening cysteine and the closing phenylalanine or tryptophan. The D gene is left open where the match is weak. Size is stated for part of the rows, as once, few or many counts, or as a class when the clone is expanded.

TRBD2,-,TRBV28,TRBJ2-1,CASSGSPMGLATYNEQFF,TGTGCCAGCAGCGGGAGTCCTATGGGACTAGCGACCTACAATGAGCAGTTCTTC
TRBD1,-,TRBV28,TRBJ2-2,CATRTGPNTGELFF,TGTGCCACCAGGACAGGGCCAAACACCGGGGAGCTGTTTTTT
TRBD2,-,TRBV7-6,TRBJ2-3,CASSLAPAGGSTDTQYF,TGTGCCAGCAGCTTAGCCCCAGCGGGAGGAAGCACAGATACGCAGTATTTT
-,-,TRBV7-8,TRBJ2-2,CASSLAGNTGELFF,TGTGCCAGCAGCTTAGCGGGGAACACCGGGGAGCTGTTTTTT
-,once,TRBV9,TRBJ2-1,CASSVGLANEQFF,TGTGCCAGCAGCGTAGGCCTAGCAAATGAGCAGTTCTTC
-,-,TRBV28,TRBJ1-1,CASSLSQGNTEAFF,TGTGCCAGCAGTTTATCTCAGGGGAACACTGAAGCTTTCTTT
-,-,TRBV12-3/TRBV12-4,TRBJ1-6,CASSPMESPLHF,TGTGCCAGCAGTCCGATGGAATCACCCCTCCACTTT
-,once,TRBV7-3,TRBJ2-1,CASSSTRGEQFF,TGTGCCAGCAGCTCCACTCGGGGTGAGCAGTTCTTC
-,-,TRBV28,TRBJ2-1,CASSLPVTAEQFF,TGTGCCAGCAGTTTACCCGTAACAGCGGAGCAGTTCTTC
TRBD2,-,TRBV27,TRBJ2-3,CASSLRTSGSTDTQYF,TGTGCCAGCAGCCTTCGGACTAGCGGGAGCACAGATACGCAGTATTTT
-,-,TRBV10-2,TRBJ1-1,CASSGGGTEAFF,TGCGCCAGCAGCGGGGGAGGAACTGAAGCTTTCTTT
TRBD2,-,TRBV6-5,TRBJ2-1,CASELAGVSNEQFF,TGTGCCAGCGAATTAGCGGGAGTATCAAATGAGCAGTTCTTC
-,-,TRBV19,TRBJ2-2,CASSRGDTRNTGELFF,TGTGCCAGTAGCCGGGGAGACACACGAAACACCGGGGAGCTGTTTTTT
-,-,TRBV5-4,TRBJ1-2,CASSKPGLPGYTF,TGTGCCAGCAGCAAGCCGGGTCTTCCTGGGTACACCTTC
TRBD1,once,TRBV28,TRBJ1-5,CASRIPPGQGVQPQHF,TGTGCCAGCAGAATACCCCCGGGACAGGGTGTTCAGCCCCAGCATTTT
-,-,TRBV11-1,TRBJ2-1,CASSLLIADEQFF,TGTGCCAGCAGCTTACTCATAGCGGATGAGCAGTTCTTC
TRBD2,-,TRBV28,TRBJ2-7,CASRLAGKYEQYF,TGTGCCAGCAGACTAGCGGGGAAGTACGAGCAGTACTTC
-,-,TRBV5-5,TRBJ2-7,CASSPTGTYEQYF,TGTGCCAGCAGCCCCACCGGGACCTACGAGCAGTACTTC
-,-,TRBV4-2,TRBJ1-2,CASSQDQGKGYGYTF,TGTGCCAGCAGCCAAGATCAGGGTAAAGGGTATGGCTACACCTTC
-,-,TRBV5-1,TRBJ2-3,CASALGGSTDTQYF,TGCGCCAGCGCTCTCGGAGGGAGCACAGATACGCAGTATTTT
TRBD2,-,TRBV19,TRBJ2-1,CASSMPFLAGEDEQFF,TGTGCCAGTAGTATGCCTTTCCTAGCGGGAGAAGATGAGCAGTTCTTC